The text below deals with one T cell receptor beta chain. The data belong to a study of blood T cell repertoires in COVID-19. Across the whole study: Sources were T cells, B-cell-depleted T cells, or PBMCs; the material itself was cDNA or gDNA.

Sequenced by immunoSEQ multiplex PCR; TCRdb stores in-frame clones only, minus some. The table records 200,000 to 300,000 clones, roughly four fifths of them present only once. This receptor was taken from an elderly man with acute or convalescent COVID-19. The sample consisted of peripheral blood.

CDR3 DNA sequence: TGCGCCAGCACCACAGGGGGCGCGGGCACCGGGGAGCTGTTTTTT. This codes for CASTTGGAGTGELFF. The chain employs TRBV10-2 and TRBJ2-2, with 9 bases aligning to TRBD1. The CDR3 is 15 amino acids. Germline assignment: CDR1 WSHSY and CDR2 SAAADI. The junction had 7 bases not matched to a gene; V was cut back by 7 bases and J by 4 bases.